This is a list of T cell receptor beta chains from one sample in a study of graft-versus-host responses after intestinal transplantation. Only in-frame clones appear in the TCRdb table, and some are missing; sequencing was by immunoSEQ multiplex PCR. There are nearly 9,000 clones in the sample; under 35% occur only once, and about 5% lies in the top ten. This sample comprised alloreactive CD8+ T cells from a mixed lymphocyte reaction culture, obtained before transplantation. These receptors were obtained from a human patient who was an organ donor for intestinal transplantation. CDR3s include the opening cysteine and the closing phenylalanine or tryptophan.

>15|TRBJ2-2|TRBV6-9
CASSYSNSGGRELFF
>13|TRBJ2-7|TRBV5-6
CASRAGTGLEQYF
>16|TRBJ2-2|TRBV29-1
CSVEVPGLHLTGELFF
>11|TRBJ1-1|TRBV19
CASSPGQWAFF
>17|TRBJ1-2|TRBV30
CAWSSGQGWLVDYGYTF
>12|TRBJ1-1|TRBV6-9
CASSYRGAEAFF
>13|TRBJ2-1|TRBV7-9
CASSPPLRNEQFF
>14|TRBJ1-5|TRBV21-1
CASSTSYSNQPQHF
>15|TRBJ2-7|TRBV4-1
CASSQDPRATYEQYF
>15|TRBJ2-7|TRBV27
CASSLLGDRGREQYF
>13|TRBJ2-4|TRBV27
CASSLGGQNIQYF
>13|TRBJ2-7|TRBV19
CASSSGLAYEQYF
>16|TRBJ2-1|TRBV18
CASSPPSSLAYNEQFF
>14|TRBJ2-1|TRBV7-9
CASSGTSAGNEQFF
>13|TRBJ1-1|TRBV11-1
CASSLSPGRDAFF
>15|TRBJ2-1|TRBV6-7
CASSYFGQGSNEQFF
>14|TRBJ1-1|TRBV7-9
CASSSGRGRAEAFF
>16|TRBJ1-6|TRBV1
CTSSQGGYSYNSPLHF
>15|TRBJ2-1|TRBV23-1
CASSQSSFPQNEQFF
>14|TRBJ2-1|TRBV6-9
CASRPYFGENEQFF
>14|TRBJ1-1|TRBV4-1
CASSQVGANTEAFF
>14|TRBJ1-2|TRBV9
CASSVVGQGRGYTF
>12|TRBJ1-5|TRBV10-3
CAIGQGDQPQHF
>14|TRBJ1-2|TRBV6-5
CASSYTDSNYGYTF
>15|TRBJ1-1|TRBV10-3
CAISDPQGIDTEAFF
>13|TRBJ2-5|TRBV25-1
CASSDYSFGTQYF
>16|TRBJ2-7|TRBV6-1
CASSEDGRYRSYEQYF
>13|TRBJ2-5|TRBV6-8
CASSYTNQETQYF
>14|TRBJ2-1|TRBV6-5
CASSYTSSYNEQFF
>13|TRBJ1-1|TRBV19
CASSNGGWSEAFF
>14|TRBJ2-7|TRBV14
CASSQVGQTYEQYF
>14|TRBJ2-1|TRBV6-8
CASSPSGGPYEQFF
>16|TRBJ2-7|TRBV27
CASSPSIAGTAYEQYF
>15|TRBJ2-1|TRBV4-1
CASSQLAGPLNEQFF
>14|TRBJ2-7|TRBV10-3
CAISETSGSYEQYF
>14|TRBJ2-3|TRBV5-6
CASSLRDSSDTQYF
>18|TRBJ1-1|TRBV27
CASRFEAHESSLSTEAFF
>14|TRBJ2-1|TRBV6-8
CASSYTSSYNEQFF
>15|TRBJ2-2|TRBV27
CASSFPGQGAGELFF
>15|TRBJ2-2|TRBV5-1
CASSLGLAGTGELFF
>13|TRBJ1-5|TRBV27
CASSLGVLQPQHF
>18|TRBJ1-3|TRBV7-4
CASSPRRGSTRGLNTMYF